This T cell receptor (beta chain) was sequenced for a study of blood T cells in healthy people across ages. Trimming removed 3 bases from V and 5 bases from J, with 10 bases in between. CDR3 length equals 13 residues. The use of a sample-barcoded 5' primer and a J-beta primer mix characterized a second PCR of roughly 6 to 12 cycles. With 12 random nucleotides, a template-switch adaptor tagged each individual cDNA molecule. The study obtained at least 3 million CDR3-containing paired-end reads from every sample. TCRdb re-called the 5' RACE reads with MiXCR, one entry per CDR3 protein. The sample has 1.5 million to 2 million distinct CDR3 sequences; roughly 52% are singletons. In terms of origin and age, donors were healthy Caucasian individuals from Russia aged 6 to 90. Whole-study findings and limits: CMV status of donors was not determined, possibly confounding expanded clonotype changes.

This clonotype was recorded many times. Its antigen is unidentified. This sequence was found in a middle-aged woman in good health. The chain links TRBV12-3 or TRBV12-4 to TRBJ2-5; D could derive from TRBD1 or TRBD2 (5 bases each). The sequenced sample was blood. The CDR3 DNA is TGTGCCAGCAGTTTGGGGACGGCGGAGACCCAGTACTTC. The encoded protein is CASSLGTAETQYF.